This paragraph reports one T cell receptor (beta chain). This sample includes further DNA sequences coding for the same CDR3. This record comes from a study of blood T cell repertoires in COVID-19. Across the study: The samples span acute and convalescent COVID-19 from the United States, Italy and Spain. Sources were T cells, B-cell-depleted T cells, or PBMCs; the material itself was cDNA or gDNA.

The V and J ends lost 6 bases and 1 base, in that order; junction bases with no gene match: 3. This CDR3 has 14 residues. The germline gives CDR1 MNHEY, CDR2 SVGAGI. In the source study's methods: From reference gene primer amplification, estimates of nucleated cell counts were derived. The method was immunoSEQ multiplex PCR; TCRdb's version includes in-frame clones alone and lacks a portion of them. V and J calls and clone size come straight from that table; D and trimming were deduced from the DNA. The profile covers around 200,000 clones, with roughly 84% appearing a single time and around a sixth taken by the ten largest.

V usage is TRBV6-5 and J usage is TRBJ1-2, with 9 bases aligning to TRBD1. This receptor was obtained from a woman aged 80 or over with active or convalescent COVID-19. What was sequenced was peripheral blood. The CDR3 region has the DNA TGTGCCAGCAGGAGGACAGGGGATAACTATGGCTACACCTTC. As protein: CASRRTGDNYGYTF.